This T cell receptor beta chain is from a study of T cells after yellow fever vaccination. TCRdb analysed the 5' RACE reads with MiXCR anew, one entry per CDR3 protein. The sample carries some 120,000 distinct CDR3 sequences, 15% recorded once. The trim removed 1 base at V and 5 bases at J, leaving 7 bases unmatched. Looked up from germline, CDR1 is LNHDA and CDR2 is SQIVND (reference sequence). There are 16 residues in the CDR3. This clonotype was seen a handful of times. The receptor was derived from a man between 18 and 35 years old who received the YFV17D yellow fever vaccine. This sequence joins TRBV19 and TRBJ1-5; 8 positions agree with TRBD1. Sequenced here: CD8+ T cells sorted from PBMCs, sampled 5 days after the yellow fever booster vaccination. The CDR3 DNA follows: TGTGCCAGTAGTATAGTAAGAACAGGGGGATATCAGCCCCAGCATTTT. Protein: CASSIVRTGGYQPQHF.